This TCR beta chain comes out of a study of regulatory T cells. Study-level points and caveats: In patients, unique TRB V-J pairs were restricted and V/J usage skewed, especially in Tregs. In CD3G-deficient patients, conventional CD4+ T cells were enriched for hydrophobic CDR3 residues at positions 6 and 7.

Amplification used 52 TRBV primers and 13 TRBJ primers. Here immunoSEQ multiplex PCR was the method, and the copy in TCRdb shows in-frame clones only, minus some. The table has 30,000 to 40,000 clones, 75% to 90% seen once; the top ten hold 2.4%. V lost 5 bases and J lost 0, with 5 bases in between. The CDR3 length is 13 residues. CDR1 is SEHNR, CDR2 FQNEAQ, per germline (reference sequence). Sorting split CD4+ cells into CD25-high CD127-low Tregs and CD25-low CD127-high conventional T cells. On this clone itself: As yet, its antigen is unknown. This same CDR3 is encoded by further DNA sequences in the sample.

The chain links TRBV7-9 to TRBJ1-3; D gene ambiguous. Source material: conventional CD4+ T cells sorted from blood. This sequence originates from a person aged 18 to 30 with CD3G deficiency. The CDR3 DNA follows: TGTGCCAGCAGCCTTAGCTCTGGAAACACCATATATTTT. Residues: CASSLSSGNTIYF.